The T cell receptor (beta chain) under discussion was sequenced for a study of neurological immune-mediated disorders. Study results and limitations: HTLV-1-associated myelopathy showed the most TCR clonal expansion; multiple sclerosis the least, below healthy controls.

Synthesis of cDNA was carried out by template-switch 5'RACE. The reaction used 10-nucleotide random UMIs. TCRdb recomputed calls from the 5' RACE reads with MiXCR, one row per CDR3 protein. In the table there are 50,000 to 55,000 distinct CDR3 sequences, about 3.8% of which are singletons. Many counts were recorded for this clonotype. Its antigen is unknown. Source material: PBMCs. The origin of this receptor is a man aged 55 to 70 with multiple sclerosis.

DNA for the CDR3: TGCAGTGCCCCGAAGGGGCAGTACACCGGGGAGCTGTTTTTT. Its translation: CSAPKGQYTGELFF. The chain carries TRBV20-1 and TRBJ2-2, with D possibly being TRBD1 (5 bases). The CDR3 covers 14 residues. CDR1 is DFQATT, CDR2 SNEGSKA, per germline (reference sequence). The ends were cut back, 6 bases at V and 3 bases at J, with 14 bases in the middle.